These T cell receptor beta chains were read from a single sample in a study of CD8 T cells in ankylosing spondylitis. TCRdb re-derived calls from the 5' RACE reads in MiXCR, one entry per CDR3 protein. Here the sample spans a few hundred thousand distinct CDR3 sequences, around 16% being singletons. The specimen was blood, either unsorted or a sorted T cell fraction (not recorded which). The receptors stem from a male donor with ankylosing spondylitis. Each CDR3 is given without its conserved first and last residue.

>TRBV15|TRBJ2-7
ATSRTSDEQY
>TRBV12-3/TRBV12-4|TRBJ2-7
ASSFAARGAYEQY
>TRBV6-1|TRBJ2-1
ASGVFGGSNEQF
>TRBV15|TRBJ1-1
ATSRDRGGAGLEAF
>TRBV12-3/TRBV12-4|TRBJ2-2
ASSFRLSAGELF
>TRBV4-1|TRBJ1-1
ASSQDVSEGALTEAF
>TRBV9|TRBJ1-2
ASSPGTDYYGYT
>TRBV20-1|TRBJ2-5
SARDGAGAEETQY
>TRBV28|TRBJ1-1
AIHPVKTDHTEAF
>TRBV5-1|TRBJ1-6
ASSSFGQVGNSPLH
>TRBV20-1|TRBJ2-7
SASPDSYEQY
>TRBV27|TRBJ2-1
ASSSPIAGGRHEQF
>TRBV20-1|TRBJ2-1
SAARLAGGPSEQF
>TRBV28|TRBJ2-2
ASSPAGSSGNTGELF
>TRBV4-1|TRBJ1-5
ASSQDTDSNQPQH
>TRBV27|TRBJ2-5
ASSFTFSTPWETQY
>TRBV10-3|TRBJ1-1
ATGGGASTEAF
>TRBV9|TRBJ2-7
ASSVALGGEQY
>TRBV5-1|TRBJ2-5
ASSLGLAEYQETQY
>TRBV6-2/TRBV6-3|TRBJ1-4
ASSTGTSTNEKLF
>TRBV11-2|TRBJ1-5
ASSGPTEYNQPQH
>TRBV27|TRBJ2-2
ASSLVAGGTGELF
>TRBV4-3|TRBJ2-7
ASSQEGTGTAYEQY
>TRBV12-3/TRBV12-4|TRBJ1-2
ASRSWATEGTNYGYT
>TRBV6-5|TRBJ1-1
ASSYYTTDTEAS
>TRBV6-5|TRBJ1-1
ASRYNGGTEAF
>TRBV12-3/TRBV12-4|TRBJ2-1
ASSWGTFGNEQF
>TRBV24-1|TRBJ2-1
ATSDLDSYEQF
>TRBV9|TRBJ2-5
ASSNERGVLGETQY
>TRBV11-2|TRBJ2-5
ASSLDAVVETQY
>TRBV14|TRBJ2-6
ASSHLSFSGANVLT
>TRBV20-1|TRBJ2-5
SARLLRAGPRETQY